This TCR beta chain was recovered during a study of HIV-infected children after antiretroviral therapy interruption. At the level of the study: In continuous treatment, analyzed samples were from weeks 0, 48 and 150. Study outcomes and limitations: Naive CD4+ sequences overlapped less between time points once interruption began.

A 3' RACE protocol on RNA, with unique molecular identifiers, produced the TCR library. Each CDR3 protein gets one entry after TCRdb re-called the 3' RACE reads with MiXCR. In the table there are about 89,000 distinct CDR3 sequences, 6.9% of which are singletons. CDR3 length: 17 residues. Unmatched junction bases numbered 8, after V lost 3 bases and J lost 4 bases. Per germline, CDR1 KGHDR and CDR2 SFDVKD. The treatment here: PENTA 11 planned treatment interruption arm or continuous ART arm. This clonotype has a count of ten or more. Its antigen is undetermined. The specimen comprised CD45RA+ CD4+ T cells from PBMCs, pooled from several time points, sampled from a donor given antiretroviral therapy, either interrupted or continuous. Subset defined: naive CD4+ CD45RA+ CD45RO- T cells. This receptor was identified in a pool of human donors with HIV. V gene TRBV24-1 combines with J gene TRBJ2-3, with TRBD2 matching over 11 bases. The CDR3 reads CATSDPVSGRAADTQYF. The CDR3 region has the DNA TGTGCCACCAGTGATCCGGTTAGCGGGAGGGCCGCAGATACGCAGTATTTT.